These T cell receptor beta chains were read from a single sample in a study of blood T cells in healthy people across ages. In TCRdb, the 5' RACE reads were re-called with MiXCR into one record per CDR3 protein. This table has approximately 770,000 distinct CDR3 sequences, roughly 64% appearing once. The sample comprised blood. The source of these receptors is a man aged 25 to 40 in good health. The CDR3 runs from the conserved cysteine through the conserved F or W. The D gene is left open where the match is weak. The listing skips clone size in some rows; elsewhere it reads once, few, many or a size class.

V: TRBV2
J: TRBJ2-1
size: NA
D: TRBD2
DNA: TGTGCCAGCAGCGCCCGACTAGCGGGAATGAACAATGAGCAGTTCTTC
CDR3: CASSARLAGMNNEQFF

V: TRBV7-8
J: TRBJ2-5
size: once
D: NA
DNA: TGTGCCAGCAGCGTACCCGGGACCTTCGGGACCCAGTACTTC
CDR3: CASSVPGTFGTQYF

V: TRBV7-2
J: TRBJ2-3
size: NA
D: NA
DNA: TGTGCCAGCAGCACCGGACAGACGGCGGGCGATACGCAGTATTTT
CDR3: CASSTGQTAGDTQYF

V: TRBV20-1
J: TRBJ2-3
size: once
D: NA
DNA: TGCAGTGCTACCGACGGGACTGTGGGCACAGATACGCAGTATTTT
CDR3: CSATDGTVGTDTQYF

V: TRBV7-2
J: TRBJ2-3
size: NA
D: NA
DNA: TGTGCCAGCAGCTTAGTCTCCTGGGATGGTACAGATACGCAGTATTTT
CDR3: CASSLVSWDGTDTQYF

V: TRBV29-1
J: TRBJ2-5
size: many
D: NA
DNA: TGCAGCGTTGAAGCGGGGTGGGGGACCCAGTACTTC
CDR3: CSVEAGWGTQYF

V: TRBV7-9
J: TRBJ2-6
size: NA
D: NA
DNA: TGTGCCAGCAGCCCTACGTTGGGGGGGCCTTACTCTGGGGCCAACGTCCTGACTTTC
CDR3: CASSPTLGGPYSGANVLTF

V: TRBV29-1
J: TRBJ2-7
size: NA
D: TRBD2
DNA: TGCAGCGCCCACCTTAGCGGGAACTACGAGCAGTACTTC
CDR3: CSAHLSGNYEQYF

V: TRBV4-3
J: TRBJ2-4
size: NA
D: NA
DNA: TGCGCCAGCAGCCAATCACTTGCCAGCCTGAACATTCAGTACTTC
CDR3: CASSQSLASLNIQYF

V: TRBV21-1
J: TRBJ1-5
size: NA
D: NA
DNA: TGTGCCAGCAGCAAGGCTGAACAGGCAGGGAATCAGCCCCAGCATTTT
CDR3: CASSKAEQAGNQPQHF

V: TRBV6-5
J: TRBJ2-7
size: NA
D: TRBD2
DNA: TGTGCCAGCAGTTCAGTGGTAGCGGGTCACTACGAGCAGTACTTC
CDR3: CASSSVVAGHYEQYF

V: TRBV4-2
J: TRBJ2-7
size: NA
D: NA
DNA: TGTGCCAGCAGCCAGACTCGCGACTCCGCGGGGTTCTACGAGCAGTACTTC
CDR3: CASSQTRDSAGFYEQYF

V: TRBV20-1
J: TRBJ1-6
size: NA
D: NA
DNA: TGCAGTGCTAGAGAAGCTAATTCACCCCTCCACTTT
CDR3: CSAREANSPLHF

V: TRBV15
J: TRBJ2-7
size: NA
D: NA
DNA: TGTGCCACCAGCAGAGAGGGTAAGACCGAGCAGTACTTC
CDR3: CATSREGKTEQYF

V: TRBV12-3/TRBV12-4
J: TRBJ1-4
size: NA
D: NA
DNA: TGTGCCAGCAGGCTCAGGGAAAAACTGTTTTTT
CDR3: CASRLREKLFF

V: TRBV6-6
J: TRBJ2-3
size: NA
D: NA
DNA: TGTGCCAGCAGACAAGACATGTTGCTGGGTTTATCAGATACGCAGTATTTT
CDR3: CASRQDMLLGLSDTQYF

V: TRBV30
J: TRBJ1-2
size: few
D: TRBD1
DNA: TGTGCCTGGAGTGTACAGGGGAGCCTTGGCTACACCTTC
CDR3: CAWSVQGSLGYTF

V: TRBV6-5
J: TRBJ2-1
size: NA
D: TRBD1
DNA: TGTGCCAGCAGTTGGGGTTATGTACAGGGGACGCGCGGAACCAATCAGTTCTTC
CDR3: CASSWGYVQGTRGTNQFF

V: TRBV7-2
J: TRBJ2-7
size: NA
D: TRBD1
DNA: TGTGCCAGCAGCCCCACCCGGGACAGGGTCTACGAGCAGTACTTC
CDR3: CASSPTRDRVYEQYF

V: TRBV6-6
J: TRBJ1-1
size: NA
D: NA
DNA: TGTGCCAGTTCCCCCAGGGGAGGCACTGAAGCTTTCTTT
CDR3: CASSPRGGTEAFF

V: TRBV9
J: TRBJ2-1
size: NA
D: TRBD2
DNA: TGTGCCAGCAGCGTAGGGCTAGCGGGAGTTGGTGAGCAGTTCTTC
CDR3: CASSVGLAGVGEQFF

V: TRBV9
J: TRBJ2-3
size: NA
D: NA
DNA: TGTGCCAGCAGCCCCTCTCCGATTGCGGATACGCAGTATTTT
CDR3: CASSPSPIADTQYF

V: TRBV10-3
J: TRBJ2-7
size: NA
D: NA
DNA: TGTGCCATCAGCGGGGGAAGGGACCGTGCCTACGAGCAGTACTTC
CDR3: CAISGGRDRAYEQYF

V: TRBV7-2
J: TRBJ2-1
size: few
D: TRBD2
DNA: TGTGCCAGCAGCCGACGCGGGACTAGCGGGAAGACCACCGAGCAGTTCTTC
CDR3: CASSRRGTSGKTTEQFF

V: TRBV6-6
J: TRBJ2-5
size: NA
D: TRBD2
DNA: TGTGCCAGCAGACCCGGACTAGCGGGTTCCAGTCAAGAGACCCAGTACTTC
CDR3: CASRPGLAGSSQETQYF

V: TRBV6-1
J: TRBJ2-1
size: NA
D: NA
DNA: TGTGCCAGCAGTGGGGTGGTTGATGATGAGCAGTTCTTC
CDR3: CASSGVVDDEQFF

V: TRBV18
J: TRBJ2-5
size: NA
D: TRBD1
DNA: TGTGCCAGCTCACCCTGGACAGGGGGCGAGGAGACCCAGTACTTC
CDR3: CASSPWTGGEETQYF

V: TRBV20-1
J: TRBJ2-5
size: NA
D: NA
DNA: TGCAGGGCTTCCTCGAGCCCGGAGCAGTACTTC
CDR3: CRASSSPEQYF

V: TRBV28
J: TRBJ1-5
size: few
D: NA
DNA: TGTGCCAGCAGGGTGGGGGACCAGCCCCAGCATTTT
CDR3: CASRVGDQPQHF

V: TRBV7-9
J: TRBJ2-3
size: NA
D: NA
DNA: TGTGCCAGCAGCTTAGGGGTCGGCTTCACAGATACGCAGTATTTT
CDR3: CASSLGVGFTDTQYF

V: TRBV5-1
J: TRBJ2-1
size: NA
D: TRBD1
DNA: TGCGCCAGCAGCTTGACAGGGGCTGCCTACAATGAGCAGTTCTTC
CDR3: CASSLTGAAYNEQFF

V: TRBV6-2/TRBV6-3
J: TRBJ2-1
size: NA
D: TRBD2
DNA: TGTGCCAGCAGCCCAGGAGGCGGGAGGTACAATGAGCAGTTCTTC
CDR3: CASSPGGGRYNEQFF

V: TRBV27
J: TRBJ1-5
size: NA
D: NA
DNA: TGTGCCAGCAGTTCAAGTATACAGGGAAATCAGCCCCAGCATTTT
CDR3: CASSSSIQGNQPQHF

V: TRBV6-6
J: TRBJ1-2
size: NA
D: NA
DNA: TGTGCCAGCAGCAACAGTAACTATGGCTACACCTTC
CDR3: CASSNSNYGYTF

V: TRBV7-2
J: TRBJ2-7
size: NA
D: NA
DNA: TGTGCCAGCAGCTTAGGCGTCGGGCGGATGTACTACGAGCAGTACTTC
CDR3: CASSLGVGRMYYEQYF

V: TRBV3-1
J: TRBJ2-5
size: NA
D: NA
DNA: TGTGCCAGCAGCCAAGATTTTTTCCAGGAGACCCAGTACTTC
CDR3: CASSQDFFQETQYF

V: TRBV7-2
J: TRBJ2-3
size: few
D: NA
DNA: TGTGCCAGCGGGGGGCCAGATACGCAGTATTTT
CDR3: CASGGPDTQYF

V: TRBV5-1
J: TRBJ2-7
size: NA
D: TRBD2
DNA: TGCGCCAGCAGCTACTCTACCGGGAGGTACGAGCAGTACTTC
CDR3: CASSYSTGRYEQYF

V: TRBV4-2
J: TRBJ2-1
size: few
D: TRBD2
DNA: TGTGCCAGCAGCCAAGAGGCGTCTCTAGCGGGGGCCGAAAATGAGCAGTTCTTC
CDR3: CASSQEASLAGAENEQFF

V: TRBV20-1
J: TRBJ1-2
size: NA
D: NA
DNA: TGCAGTGCTAGAGATATGGGGCAGGGAGGATCAATGGGCTACACCTTC
CDR3: CSARDMGQGGSMGYTF

V: TRBV3-1
J: TRBJ2-7
size: NA
D: TRBD2
DNA: TGTGCCAGCAGCCTGGGACTAGTAGGATCCTACGAGCAGTACTTC
CDR3: CASSLGLVGSYEQYF

V: TRBV5-1
J: TRBJ2-5
size: few
D: NA
DNA: TGCGCCAGCAGCTTCCGGGACGGCAAAGAGACCCAGTACTTC
CDR3: CASSFRDGKETQYF

V: TRBV7-9
J: TRBJ2-5
size: NA
D: TRBD1
DNA: TGTGCCAGCTCGGGACAGGGGCCCGAGACCCAGTACTTC
CDR3: CASSGQGPETQYF

V: TRBV29-1
J: TRBJ2-7
size: NA
D: NA
DNA: TGCAGCGTTGGGGGGGACTCCGGGCGCGAGCAGTACTTC
CDR3: CSVGGDSGREQYF

V: TRBV5-1
J: TRBJ2-5
size: few
D: NA
DNA: TGCGCCAGCAGTTTGACAGGTACTCGCAGGGAGACCCAGTACTTC
CDR3: CASSLTGTRRETQYF

V: TRBV20-1
J: TRBJ2-7
size: NA
D: TRBD2
DNA: TGCAGTGCCGAAGGGACTAGCATGCCCTACGAGCAGTACTTC
CDR3: CSAEGTSMPYEQYF

V: TRBV3-1
J: TRBJ2-5
size: NA
D: NA
DNA: TGTGCCAGCAGCCAAGATGATCGGGAGACCCAGTACTTC
CDR3: CASSQDDRETQYF

V: TRBV4-1
J: TRBJ2-1
size: NA
D: NA
DNA: TGCGCCACCTCCGAGGGGGGGGACAATGAGCAGTTCTTC
CDR3: CATSEGGDNEQFF

V: TRBV20-1
J: TRBJ2-1
size: NA
D: NA
DNA: TGCAGTGCTAGATTTAGGAACTCCCGATCGCAGTTCTTC
CDR3: CSARFRNSRSQFF